This T cell receptor (beta chain) appears in the sequencing data of a study of blood T cell repertoires in COVID-19. On the study more broadly: The samples span acute and convalescent COVID-19 from the United States, Italy and Spain. PBMCs, B-cell-depleted T cells, or T cells provided the cDNA or gDNA that made up the material.

From germline, CDR1 is DFQATT and CDR2 SNEGSKA (reference sequence). V lost 3 bases, J lost 0 bases, and 9 bases stayed unmatched. The CDR3 runs to 18 residues. In the original analysis: For nucleated cells, counts were estimated from reference gene primer amplification. The table came from immunoSEQ multiplex PCR; TCRdb's copy has only in-frame clones and leaves some out. D and trimming were read from the DNA, whereas the V and J calls and clone size are those reported in that table. This sample has roughly 57,000 clones, with around 87% found just once. The chain couples TRBV20-1 to TRBJ2-1, with 12 bases lining up with TRBD2. Input material: peripheral blood. The source is a man aged 60 to 69 with active or convalescent COVID-19. The CDR3 loop reads CSASPGLAGRSSYNEQFF. The CDR3 coding sequence is TGCAGTGCTAGTCCCGGACTAGCGGGGAGGAGCTCCTACAATGAGCAGTTCTTC.